Listed here are 21 T cell receptor beta chains from one sample, sequenced in a study of OX40 agonist ivuxolimab in advanced cancers. Library preparation used the immunoSEQ multiplex PCR assay. TCRdb took this table from immuneACCESS and kept in-frame rearrangements with V and J called. Such tables lack part of the clones; where checked against another copy, unresolved V genes explain under half of the gap, and the rest is unexplained. The sample includes approximately 47,000 clones, with more than 75% observed a single time. Jointly, the top ten make up around 1.8% of the sample. The sample in question was CD4+ or CD8+ T cells sorted from blood, obtained in a trial of the OX40 agonist ivuxolimab. The receptors derive from an adult with an advanced solid tumor such as melanoma, head and neck, liver or kidney cancer.

The chain couples TRBV29-1 to TRBJ2-7; TRBD2 aligns across 14 bases. The CDR3 is made up of 16 amino acids. Germline lookup yields CDR1 SQVTM and CDR2 ANQGSEA. The J segment lost 2 bases and the V segment lost 3 bases, leaving 6 bases of the junction unmatched. The CDR3 DNA is TGCAGCGTTGACGGACTAGCGGGAGGATCCCCCTACGAGCAGTACTTC. This codes for CSVDGLAGGSPYEQYF.

The CDR3 reads CASSQGRSNYGYTF. The CDR3 nucleotides read TGTGCCAGCAGCCAAGGACGGTCTAACTATGGCTACACCTTC. The chain uses TRBV5-5 and TRBJ1-2; no reliable D call. Per the germline V gene, CDR1 is SGHKS and CDR2 is YYEKEE (reference sequence). The CDR3 totals 14 residues. Trimming left V 4 bases short and J 0 bases short, with 10 bases between.

The chain carries TRBV13 and TRBJ1-6; no firm D call. This CDR3 has 14 residues. Germline loops: CDR1 PRHDT, CDR2 FYEKMQ (reference sequence). The ends were cut back, 4 bases at V and 7 bases at J, with 11 bases in the middle. CDR3 protein: CASSSRYPNSPLHF. Written as DNA, the CDR3 is TGTGCCAGCAGCTCGAGATATCCCAATTCACCCCTCCACTTT. The full variable domain, with the rest looked up from reference TRBV13 and TRBJ1-6, is AAGVIQSPRHLIKEKRETATLKCYPIPRHDTVYWYQQGPGQDPQFLISFYEKMQSDKGSIPDRFSAQQFSDYHSELNMSSLELGDSALYFCASSSRYPNSPLHFGNGTRLTVT.

The gene calls are TRBV7-2 and TRBJ1-4, with D unclear. Trimming left V 1 base short and J 0 bases short, with 15 bases between. The CDR3 spans 18 residues. Germline CDR1 SGHTA, CDR2 FQGNSA. This chain's CDR3 is CASSLGWSRDATNEKLFF. The CDR3 nucleotides read TGTGCCAGCAGCTTAGGTTGGTCCCGGGATGCAACTAATGAAAAACTGTTTTTT. The complete variable domain, with remaining parts taken from reference TRBV7-2 and TRBJ1-4, reads GAGVSQSPSNKVTEKGKDVELRCDPISGHTALYWYRQSLGQGLEFLIYFQGNSAPDKSGLPSDRFSAERTGGSVSTLTIQRTQQEDSAVYLCASSLGWSRDATNEKLFFGSGTQLSVL.

The chain carries TRBV7-3 and TRBJ2-3; 13 bases match TRBD2. J lost 6 bases, V lost 5 bases, and 5 bases had no gene match. Germline assignment: CDR1 SGHTA and CDR2 FQGTGA. The CDR3 runs to 15 residues. The DNA for the CDR3 is TGTGCCAGCAGCCGGACTAGCGGGAGCTGGGATACGCAGTATTTT. It yields the protein CASSRTSGSWDTQYF. Full variable domain (remainder filled in from reference TRBV7-3 and TRBJ2-3): GAGVSQTPSNKVTEKGKYVELRCDPISGHTALYWYRQSLGQGPEFLIYFQGTGAADDSGLPNDRFFAVRPEGSVSTLKIQRTERGDSAVYLCASSRTSGSWDTQYFGPGTRLTVL.

This clone has just a few counts. V and J are TRBV7-9 and TRBJ1-1; 7 bases map to TRBD1. The CDR3 contains 14 residues. Trimming removed 5 bases from V and 7 bases from J; junction bases left unmatched: 10. Germline CDR1 SEHNR, CDR2 FQNEAQ (reference sequence). In DNA form, the CDR3 reads TGTGCCAGCAGCAAAACCGGGACAGAGAATGAAGCTTTCTTT. This translates into CASSKTGTENEAFF.

This rearrangement joins TRBV19 to TRBJ1-5; maybe TRBD1 (5 bases). Trimming pared 6 bases from V and 2 bases from J, leaving 14 bases between. Per germline, CDR1 LNHDA and CDR2 SQIVND (reference sequence). The CDR3 is made up of 15 amino acids. The CDR3 reads CASSNTWGGNQPQHF. The CDR3 nucleotides are TGTGCCAGTAGCAATACGTGGGGGGGCAATCAGCCCCAGCATTTT.

Details on this clone: The same CDR3 arises from other DNA sequences in this sample as well. The V and J genes are TRBV14 and TRBJ2-2; a possible D gene is TRBD2 (5 bases). Trimming took 3 bases from V and 1 from J, leaving 6 bases between them. The CDR3 runs to 14 residues. Germline CDR1 SGHDN, CDR2 FVKESK. The CDR3 nucleotides read TGTGCCAGCAGCCAGGACTGGAACACCGGGGAGCTGTTTTTT. It codes for CASSQDWNTGELFF. The full variable domain, with the rest looked up from reference TRBV14 and TRBJ2-2, is EAGVTQFPSHSVIEKGQTVTLRCDPISGHDNLYWYRRVMGKEIKFLLHFVKESKQDESGMPNNRFLAERTGGTYSTLKVQPAELEDSGVYFCASSQDWNTGELFFGEGSRLTVL.

The chain combines TRBV18 with TRBJ2-1; 16 bases match TRBD2. This CDR3 is 15 amino acids long. Germline V CDR1 and CDR2: KGHSH, LQKENI. V lost 3 bases, J lost 10 bases, and 3 bases stayed unmatched. The CDR3, as DNA: TGTGCCAGCTCACCGGGACTAGCGGGAGGGCTGGAGCAGTTCTTC. Its protein product is CASSPGLAGGLEQFF.

This clone showed up just once. V gene TRBV30 combines with J gene TRBJ2-6; D remains unclear. Germline assignment: CDR1 GTSNPN and CDR2 SVGIG (reference sequence). Deletions cut 4 bases from V and 0 bases from J, with 7 bases between. The CDR3 is made up of 14 amino acids. CDR3 loop: CAWKPGSGANVLTF. CDR3 sequence (DNA): TGTGCCTGGAAGCCGGGCTCTGGGGCCAACGTCCTGACTTTC.

By share, this clone counts as medium-sized. This chain uses TRBV6-5 with TRBJ1-2; 9 positions agree with TRBD1. V lost 7 bases to trimming and J lost 5 bases; unmatched junction nucleotides: 8. The germline V gene encodes CDR1 MNHEY and CDR2 SVGAGI. CDR3 length: 14 residues. The CDR3 DNA is TGTGCCAGCAAGCGGGGACAGGGTTCTTATGGCTACACCTTC. It codes for CASKRGQGSYGYTF.

V is TRBV19 and J is TRBJ1-4; D might be TRBD1 (5 bases). Germline CDR1 LNHDA, CDR2 SQIVND (reference sequence). Trimming removed 5 bases at V and 6 bases at J, with 19 bases between. The CDR3 extends over 16 amino acids. The CDR3, as DNA: TGTGCCAGTAGTCCGGGACCGCCCGTTTCGTATGAAAAACTGTTTTTT. Its protein product is CASSPGPPVSYEKLFF.

The V gene is TRBV7-7, the J gene TRBJ2-3, with 9 positions matching TRBD1. CDR1 and CDR2 (germline): SSHAT, FNYEAQ (reference sequence). V was clipped by 5 bases and J by 8 bases; unmatched bases: 5. This CDR3 has 13 amino acids. The CDR3: CASSNGQGSTQYF. CDR3 in DNA: TGTGCCAGCAGCAACGGACAGGGGAGTACGCAGTATTTT.

The chain couples TRBV19 to TRBJ2-7; tentatively, D is TRBD2 (6 bases). With 5 bases removed from V and 6 bases from J, the gap between germline ends came to 14 bases. The CDR3 is 13 residues long. Germline CDR1 reads LNHDA; CDR2 reads SQIVND (reference sequence). CDR3 region: CASSLTGTFEQYF. The CDR3 nucleotides read TGTGCCAGTAGTTTAACCGGGACTTTCGAGCAGTACTTC.

The chain combines TRBV9 with TRBJ1-2, with TRBD1 identical over 7 bases. The CDR3 has 13 residues. V dropped 2 bases and J dropped 8; count of bases not matched to a gene: 6. Germline loops: CDR1 SGDLS, CDR2 YYNGEE. CDR3 nucleotide sequence: TGTGCCAGCAGCGTCACAGGGGACCTAGGCTACACCTTC. It translates to CASSVTGDLGYTF.

This clone was observed a handful of times. The chain uses TRBV7-2 and TRBJ1-5, with 7 bases lining up with TRBD1. The CDR3 runs 14 residues. Germline lookup yields CDR1 SGHTA and CDR2 FQGNSA. V shed 5 bases, J shed 4 bases, and the junction held 5 bases outside the gene matches. CDR3 sequence: CASSPRGGNQPQHF. The CDR3 DNA follows: TGTGCCAGCAGCCCCAGGGGGGGAAATCAGCCCCAGCATTTT.

The chain joins TRBV30 to TRBJ2-5, with 8 nucleotides matching TRBD1. V shed 7 bases, J shed 5 bases, and the junction held 6 bases outside the gene matches. The CDR3 totals 12 residues. The V gene's germline CDR1 is GTSNPN and CDR2 SVGIG (reference sequence). The CDR3 nucleotides are TGTGCCTCGACAGGGGACGATGAGACCCAGTACTTC. Amino acid sequence: CASTGDDETQYF.

The chain's CDR3 is CASSLEGQGADTQYF. CDR3 DNA sequence: TGCGCCAGCAGCTTGGAAGGTCAGGGCGCAGATACGCAGTATTTT. This rearrangement joins TRBV5-1 to TRBJ2-3, with D possibly being TRBD1 (5 bases). The CDR3 spans 15 residues. Between the trimmed V and J ends, which lost 0 bases and 4 bases, there was a span of 12 bases. Germline assignment: CDR1 SGHRS and CDR2 YFSETQ.

The table lists this clone with a count of one. This chain joins TRBV7-9 and TRBJ2-7; no definite D call. Trimming cost V 1 base and J 0 bases, with 10 bases left between them. This CDR3 contains 15 residues. Germline V lookup: CDR1 SEHNR, CDR2 FQNEAQ (reference sequence). The CDR3 reads CASSLGLGFSYEQYF. The CDR3 bases are TGTGCCAGCAGCTTAGGTTTGGGTTTCTCCTACGAGCAGTACTTC.

V gene TRBV9 combines with J gene TRBJ1-5, with D perhaps TRBD1 (5 bases). The germline V and J ends were trimmed by 4 bases and 7 bases, with 15 bases remaining between them. The CDR3 loop spans 14 amino acids. Germline V CDR1 and CDR2: SGDLS, YYNGEE. CDR3: CASSPFGGDQPQHF. CDR3 bases: TGTGCCAGCAGCCCCTTCGGGGGGGACCAGCCCCAGCATTTT.

The genes are TRBV5-1 and TRBJ1-1; D not certain. V was cut by 6 bases and J by 1 base, with 7 bases left in between. This CDR3 is built from 12 residues. Per the germline V gene, CDR1 is SGHRS and CDR2 is YFSETQ. The chain's CDR3 is CASMRGNTEAFF. The CDR3 DNA sequence: TGCGCCAGCATGCGGGGGAACACTGAAGCTTTCTTT.